This TCR beta chain is drawn from a study of blood T cell repertoires in COVID-19. Study background: Donors in the United States, Italy and Spain gave samples during acute or convalescent COVID-19.

Germline CDR1 and CDR2: MNHEY and SVGAGI. Trimming removed 7 bases from V and 5 bases from J; junction bases left unmatched: 7. CDR3 size: 15 residues. Per the authors' pipeline: Amplification of reference gene primers provided the estimated nucleated cell counts. TCRdb keeps only in-frame clones here, not all; method: immunoSEQ multiplex PCR. The V and J calls and clone size are taken from that table; D and trimming were inferred from the DNA. The sample has some 250,000 clones, around 89% seen once. Categorization into cohorts depended on clinical history that participants reported. The receptor was derived from a man in his forties who had recovered from COVID-19. The sample taken for sequencing was PBMCs or T cells enriched from blood (not recorded which). The rearrangement joins TRBV6-5 to TRBJ2-2, with 10 bases matching TRBD1. CDR3 amino acids: CASTRDRGQTGELFF. CDR3 coding DNA: TGTGCCAGCACTAGAGACAGGGGGCAAACCGGGGAGCTGTTTTTT.